This T cell receptor beta chain was identified during a study of OX40 agonist ivuxolimab in advanced cancers. The overall study: Each dose-escalation patient presented with hepatocellular carcinoma, melanoma, renal cell or head and neck cancer. Broader study findings: Clones of CD4+ and CD8+ blood T cells grew by week 6 at doses of 0.1 to 3.0 mg/kg.

Turning to this clone: The target antigen is unknown.

The assay was immunoSEQ multiplex PCR, and TCRdb's table has in-frame clones only and misses some. The table lists roughly 66,000 clones, approximately 80% of them singletons. The CDR3 extends over 19 amino acids. The V and J ends lost 3 bases and 0 bases, in that order; junction bases with no gene match: 11. Germline CDR1 SGHVS, CDR2 FNYEAQ. The TCR comes from an adult with an advanced solid tumor such as melanoma, head and neck, liver or kidney cancer. The rearrangement joins TRBV7-6 to TRBJ2-3; the match to TRBD2 covers 11 bases. The starting material was CD4+ or CD8+ T cells sorted from blood, obtained in a trial of the OX40 agonist ivuxolimab. The CDR3 reads CASSFQAGTSGSSTDTQYF. In nucleotides, the CDR3 is TGTGCCAGCAGCTTTCAAGCCGGGACTAGCGGCTCTAGCACAGATACGCAGTATTTT.